Listed below are T cell receptor beta chains from one sample, sequenced in a study of blood T cell repertoires in COVID-19. This table comes from immunoSEQ multiplex PCR, and its TCRdb copy is limited to in-frame clones, with some not included. The table shows about 57,000 clones, with around 80% occurring only once. The sample was peripheral blood. The receptors were sampled from a woman of 80 years or more with acute or convalescent COVID-19. Each CDR3 is given with its conserved first and last residue. The order of the fields is clone size, V gene, J gene, D gene, CDR3 protein, CDR3 DNA. D genes are given only for firm matches. Size tells how often a clone was seen (once, few, many) or the class of an expanded clone, and some rows leave it out.

-	TRBV4-1	TRBJ2-1	TRBD2	CASSRGGLAGSYNEQFF	TGCGCCAGCAGCCGGGGGGGACTAGCGGGATCCTACAATGAGCAGTTCTTC
-	TRBV30	TRBJ2-1	TRBD2	CAWSASGRQFF	TGTGCCTGGAGTGCTAGCGGGAGACAGTTCTTC
-	TRBV5-1	TRBJ2-2	-	CASGVYLNTGELFF	TGCGCCTCCGGGGTCTATCTTAACACCGGGGAGCTGTTTTTT
-	TRBV30	TRBJ2-7	-	CAWSTGSYEQYF	TGTGCCTGGAGTACAGGCTCCTACGAGCAGTACTTC
-	TRBV30	TRBJ2-7	TRBD1	CAWRGRGRLADEQYF	TGTGCCTGGAGAGGCAGGGGGCGTCTCGCGGACGAGCAGTACTTC
-	TRBV6-1	TRBJ1-5	-	CASSEQTGSNQPQHF	TGTGCCAGCAGTGAACAAACAGGTAGCAATCAGCCCCAGCATTTT
-	TRBV27	TRBJ2-2	TRBD2	CASSFTLAGGAAGELFF	TGTGCCAGCAGTTTCACACTAGCGGGAGGAGCTGCCGGGGAGCTGTTTTTT
-	TRBV2	TRBJ1-1	-	CASNRDTNTEAFF	TGTGCCAGCAACCGGGACACCAACACTGAAGCTTTCTTT
few	TRBV7-9	TRBJ2-7	TRBD2	CASSLALAGTYEQYF	TGTGCCAGCAGCTTAGCCCTAGCGGGGACCTACGAGCAGTACTTC
-	TRBV7-8	TRBJ1-2	TRBD1	CASSLSMGGQYYGYTF	TGTGCCAGCAGCTTATCAATGGGGGGACAGTACTATGGCTACACCTTC
-	TRBV28	TRBJ2-5	-	CASSFGSRYQETQYF	TGTGCCAGCAGTTTCGGCAGCAGGTACCAAGAGACCCAGTACTTC
-	TRBV7-2	TRBJ2-7	-	CASSFGVGRGNDEQYF	TGTGCCAGCAGCTTCGGAGTCGGCAGGGGTAACGACGAGCAGTACTTC
-	TRBV4-2	TRBJ2-1	TRBD2	CASSQAGLAGLGEDEQFF	TGTGCCAGCAGCCAAGCCGGACTAGCAGGCCTTGGGGAAGATGAGCAGTTCTTC
-	TRBV5-6	TRBJ2-3	-	CASRLGLPVADTQYF	TGTGCCAGCAGACTTGGTTTGCCGGTCGCAGATACGCAGTATTTT
few	TRBV4-2	TRBJ2-5	-	CASSQGAGRNQETQYF	TGTGCCAGCAGCCAAGGGGCGGGGCGTAACCAAGAGACCCAGTACTTC
-	TRBV20-1	TRBJ1-1	-	CSAGTETEAFF	TGCAGTGCTGGAACAGAAACAGAAGCTTTCTTT
-	TRBV7-2	TRBJ1-2	TRBD1	CASSRATGGGGYTF	TGTGCCAGCAGCCGCGCCACAGGGGGTGGTGGCTACACCTTC
-	TRBV4-2	TRBJ2-7	-	CASSQEGGGLASPLNEQYF	TGTGCCAGCAGCCAAGAAGGGGGGGGACTCGCCTCGCCTCTTAACGAGCAGTACTTC
-	TRBV6-5	TRBJ1-1	-	CATLDVVGSTEAFF	TGTGCCACACTAGATGTGGTAGGAAGCACTGAAGCTTTCTTT
-	TRBV9	TRBJ2-5	TRBD2	CASSVGVGGQETQYF	TGTGCCAGCAGCGTAGGGGTGGGAGGGCAAGAGACCCAGTACTTC
-	TRBV5-1	TRBJ2-6	TRBD1	CASSSSGGSGANVLTF	TGCGCCAGCAGCTCGTCAGGGGGCTCTGGGGCCAACGTCCTGACTTTC
-	TRBV19	TRBJ1-6	-	CASSFTGFEALHF	TGTGCCAGTAGTTTCACAGGGTTCGAAGCCCTCCACTTT
-	TRBV6-2/TRBV6-3	TRBJ1-1	-	CASSYDRERMNTEAFF	TGTGCCAGCAGTTACGATCGGGAGAGGATGAACACTGAAGCTTTCTTT
-	TRBV15	TRBJ2-7	TRBD1	CATSLGTEYEQYF	TGTGCCACCTCATTAGGGACAGAGTACGAGCAGTACTTC
-	TRBV6-5	TRBJ2-2	-	CASSSLSSAGGELFF	TGTGCCAGCAGTTCCTTATCTAGCGCGGGCGGGGAGCTGTTTTTT
once	TRBV6-6	TRBJ1-3	TRBD1	CASSYSRQGSGNTIYF	TGTGCCAGCAGTTACTCTAGACAGGGCTCTGGAAACACCATATATTTT
-	TRBV2	TRBJ1-1	-	CASIRLRNTEAFF	TGTGCCAGCATTAGACTGCGGAACACTGAAGCTTTCTTT
few	TRBV27	TRBJ1-5	-	CASRFGGSSNQPQHF	TGTGCCAGCAGGTTCGGCGGGAGTAGCAATCAGCCCCAGCATTTT
-	TRBV27	TRBJ2-1	-	CASSLSYSLEQFF	TGTGCCAGCAGTTTATCGTATAGCCTGGAGCAGTTCTTC
-	TRBV10-3	TRBJ2-5	TRBD1	CAIGTGTETQYF	TGTGCCATCGGGACAGGGACAGAGACCCAGTACTTC
-	TRBV19	TRBJ2-6	-	CASSTNRAPGANVLTF	TGTGCCAGTAGTACCAACAGGGCTCCTGGGGCCAACGTCCTGACTTTC
-	TRBV27	TRBJ2-3	-	CASSLWAATSTDTQYF	TGTGCCAGCAGTTTATGGGCTGCCACTAGCACAGATACGCAGTATTTT
-	TRBV5-1	TRBJ1-2	TRBD1	CASSLAWTGGLANYGYTF	TGCGCCAGCAGCTTGGCCTGGACAGGGGGCTTAGCTAACTATGGCTACACCTTC
few	TRBV25-1	TRBJ2-1	TRBD1	CASSLTGEQFF	TGTGCCAGCAGTCTGACAGGGGAGCAGTTCTTC
-	TRBV27	TRBJ2-5	-	CASRLGGAETQYF	TGTGCCAGCAGATTAGGGGGGGCCGAGACCCAGTACTTC
once	TRBV30	TRBJ1-2	TRBD1	CAWSTQGYGYTF	TGTGCCTGGAGTACACAGGGGTACGGCTACACCTTC
few	TRBV3-1/TRBV3-2	TRBJ2-7	TRBD2	CASSQDRLAKDEQYF	TGTGCCAGCAGCCAAGATCGACTAGCGAAGGACGAGCAGTACTTC
-	TRBV6-5	TRBJ1-2	-	CASTEPQRIHYGYTF	TGTGCCAGCACCGAGCCGCAGCGGATCCACTATGGCTACACCTTC
-	TRBV3-1/TRBV3-2	TRBJ2-3	-	CASSQEQRSTDTQYF	TGTGCCAGCAGCCAAGAGCAGCGATCCACAGATACGCAGTATTTT
once	TRBV11-3	TRBJ2-2	-	CASSSGHLTGELFF	TGTGCCAGCAGCTCAGGACACCTTACCGGGGAGCTGTTTTTT
-	TRBV3-1/TRBV3-2	TRBJ2-1	TRBD2	CASSRRAGYNEQFF	TGTGCCAGCAGCCGCAGAGCGGGGTACAATGAGCAGTTCTTC
-	TRBV19	TRBJ1-1	-	CASSTSGNTEAFF	TGTGCCAGTAGTACCTCAGGGAACACTGAAGCTTTCTTT
-	TRBV6-5	TRBJ1-6	-	CASKRGFGYNSPLHF	TGTGCCAGCAAAAGGGGGTTTGGATATAATTCACCCCTCCACTTT
-	TRBV28	TRBJ1-2	TRBD1	CASLGQGYGYTF	TGTGCCAGCCTAGGACAGGGATATGGCTACACCTTC
-	TRBV29-1	TRBJ2-5	-	CSAVRGTVETQYF	TGCAGCGCCGTCCGCGGGACGGTAGAGACCCAGTACTTC
-	TRBV6-5	TRBJ1-1	-	CASSTILGTEAFF	TGTGCCAGCAGTACTATTCTCGGGACTGAAGCTTTCTTT
-	TRBV28	TRBJ1-2	-	CASSSGLEGYTF	TGTGCCAGCAGTTCCGGCCTAGAGGGCTACACCTTC
once	TRBV19	TRBJ1-5	-	CASSIDSGGNQPQHF	TGTGCCAGTAGTATCGACTCAGGGGGCAATCAGCCCCAGCATTTT
-	TRBV18	TRBJ2-1	TRBD2	CASSPQGLATTYNEQFF	TGTGCCAGCTCACCGCAGGGACTAGCCACCACTTACAATGAGCAGTTCTTC
once	TRBV6-5	TRBJ1-5	-	CASSYTGHQPQHF	TGTGCCAGCAGTTACACAGGTCATCAGCCCCAGCATTTT
-	TRBV6-5	TRBJ1-2	-	CASSTGVGYGYTF	TGTGCCAGCAGTACCGGGGTGGGCTATGGCTACACCTTC
-	TRBV5-1	TRBJ2-3	-	CASNPTPSNTDTQYF	TGCGCCAGCAACCCGACTCCTTCAAACACAGATACGCAGTATTTT
-	TRBV6-5	TRBJ1-1	-	CASSYGTGGLEAFF	TGTGCCAGCAGTTACGGGACCGGGGGGCTTGAAGCTTTCTTT
-	TRBV3-1/TRBV3-2	TRBJ2-4	-	CASSQGGPGNIQYF	TGTGCCAGCAGCCAAGGAGGGCCGGGAAACATTCAGTACTTC
-	TRBV6-6	TRBJ2-6	-	CASRKESSGANVLTF	TGTGCCAGCAGGAAAGAGAGCTCTGGGGCCAACGTCCTGACTTTC
-	TRBV6-5	TRBJ1-1	-	CASKMDLNTEAFF	TGTGCCAGCAAAATGGACTTGAACACTGAAGCTTTCTTT
once	TRBV5-4	TRBJ1-1	-	CASSSIRGGTEAFF	TGTGCCAGCAGCTCTATTCGGGGAGGCACTGAAGCTTTCTTT
-	TRBV27	TRBJ1-4	TRBD1	CASTERGTGGEKLFF	TGTGCCAGCACCGAAAGGGGGACAGGGGGGGAAAAACTGTTTTTT
-	TRBV28	TRBJ1-6	-	CASSLPGVVNSPLHF	TGTGCCAGCAGTTTACCGGGTGTGGTTAATTCACCCCTCCACTTT
few	TRBV3-1/TRBV3-2	TRBJ2-1	-	CASSHSRGASYNEQFF	TGTGCCAGCAGCCATTCCCGGGGGGCCTCCTACAATGAGCAGTTCTTC